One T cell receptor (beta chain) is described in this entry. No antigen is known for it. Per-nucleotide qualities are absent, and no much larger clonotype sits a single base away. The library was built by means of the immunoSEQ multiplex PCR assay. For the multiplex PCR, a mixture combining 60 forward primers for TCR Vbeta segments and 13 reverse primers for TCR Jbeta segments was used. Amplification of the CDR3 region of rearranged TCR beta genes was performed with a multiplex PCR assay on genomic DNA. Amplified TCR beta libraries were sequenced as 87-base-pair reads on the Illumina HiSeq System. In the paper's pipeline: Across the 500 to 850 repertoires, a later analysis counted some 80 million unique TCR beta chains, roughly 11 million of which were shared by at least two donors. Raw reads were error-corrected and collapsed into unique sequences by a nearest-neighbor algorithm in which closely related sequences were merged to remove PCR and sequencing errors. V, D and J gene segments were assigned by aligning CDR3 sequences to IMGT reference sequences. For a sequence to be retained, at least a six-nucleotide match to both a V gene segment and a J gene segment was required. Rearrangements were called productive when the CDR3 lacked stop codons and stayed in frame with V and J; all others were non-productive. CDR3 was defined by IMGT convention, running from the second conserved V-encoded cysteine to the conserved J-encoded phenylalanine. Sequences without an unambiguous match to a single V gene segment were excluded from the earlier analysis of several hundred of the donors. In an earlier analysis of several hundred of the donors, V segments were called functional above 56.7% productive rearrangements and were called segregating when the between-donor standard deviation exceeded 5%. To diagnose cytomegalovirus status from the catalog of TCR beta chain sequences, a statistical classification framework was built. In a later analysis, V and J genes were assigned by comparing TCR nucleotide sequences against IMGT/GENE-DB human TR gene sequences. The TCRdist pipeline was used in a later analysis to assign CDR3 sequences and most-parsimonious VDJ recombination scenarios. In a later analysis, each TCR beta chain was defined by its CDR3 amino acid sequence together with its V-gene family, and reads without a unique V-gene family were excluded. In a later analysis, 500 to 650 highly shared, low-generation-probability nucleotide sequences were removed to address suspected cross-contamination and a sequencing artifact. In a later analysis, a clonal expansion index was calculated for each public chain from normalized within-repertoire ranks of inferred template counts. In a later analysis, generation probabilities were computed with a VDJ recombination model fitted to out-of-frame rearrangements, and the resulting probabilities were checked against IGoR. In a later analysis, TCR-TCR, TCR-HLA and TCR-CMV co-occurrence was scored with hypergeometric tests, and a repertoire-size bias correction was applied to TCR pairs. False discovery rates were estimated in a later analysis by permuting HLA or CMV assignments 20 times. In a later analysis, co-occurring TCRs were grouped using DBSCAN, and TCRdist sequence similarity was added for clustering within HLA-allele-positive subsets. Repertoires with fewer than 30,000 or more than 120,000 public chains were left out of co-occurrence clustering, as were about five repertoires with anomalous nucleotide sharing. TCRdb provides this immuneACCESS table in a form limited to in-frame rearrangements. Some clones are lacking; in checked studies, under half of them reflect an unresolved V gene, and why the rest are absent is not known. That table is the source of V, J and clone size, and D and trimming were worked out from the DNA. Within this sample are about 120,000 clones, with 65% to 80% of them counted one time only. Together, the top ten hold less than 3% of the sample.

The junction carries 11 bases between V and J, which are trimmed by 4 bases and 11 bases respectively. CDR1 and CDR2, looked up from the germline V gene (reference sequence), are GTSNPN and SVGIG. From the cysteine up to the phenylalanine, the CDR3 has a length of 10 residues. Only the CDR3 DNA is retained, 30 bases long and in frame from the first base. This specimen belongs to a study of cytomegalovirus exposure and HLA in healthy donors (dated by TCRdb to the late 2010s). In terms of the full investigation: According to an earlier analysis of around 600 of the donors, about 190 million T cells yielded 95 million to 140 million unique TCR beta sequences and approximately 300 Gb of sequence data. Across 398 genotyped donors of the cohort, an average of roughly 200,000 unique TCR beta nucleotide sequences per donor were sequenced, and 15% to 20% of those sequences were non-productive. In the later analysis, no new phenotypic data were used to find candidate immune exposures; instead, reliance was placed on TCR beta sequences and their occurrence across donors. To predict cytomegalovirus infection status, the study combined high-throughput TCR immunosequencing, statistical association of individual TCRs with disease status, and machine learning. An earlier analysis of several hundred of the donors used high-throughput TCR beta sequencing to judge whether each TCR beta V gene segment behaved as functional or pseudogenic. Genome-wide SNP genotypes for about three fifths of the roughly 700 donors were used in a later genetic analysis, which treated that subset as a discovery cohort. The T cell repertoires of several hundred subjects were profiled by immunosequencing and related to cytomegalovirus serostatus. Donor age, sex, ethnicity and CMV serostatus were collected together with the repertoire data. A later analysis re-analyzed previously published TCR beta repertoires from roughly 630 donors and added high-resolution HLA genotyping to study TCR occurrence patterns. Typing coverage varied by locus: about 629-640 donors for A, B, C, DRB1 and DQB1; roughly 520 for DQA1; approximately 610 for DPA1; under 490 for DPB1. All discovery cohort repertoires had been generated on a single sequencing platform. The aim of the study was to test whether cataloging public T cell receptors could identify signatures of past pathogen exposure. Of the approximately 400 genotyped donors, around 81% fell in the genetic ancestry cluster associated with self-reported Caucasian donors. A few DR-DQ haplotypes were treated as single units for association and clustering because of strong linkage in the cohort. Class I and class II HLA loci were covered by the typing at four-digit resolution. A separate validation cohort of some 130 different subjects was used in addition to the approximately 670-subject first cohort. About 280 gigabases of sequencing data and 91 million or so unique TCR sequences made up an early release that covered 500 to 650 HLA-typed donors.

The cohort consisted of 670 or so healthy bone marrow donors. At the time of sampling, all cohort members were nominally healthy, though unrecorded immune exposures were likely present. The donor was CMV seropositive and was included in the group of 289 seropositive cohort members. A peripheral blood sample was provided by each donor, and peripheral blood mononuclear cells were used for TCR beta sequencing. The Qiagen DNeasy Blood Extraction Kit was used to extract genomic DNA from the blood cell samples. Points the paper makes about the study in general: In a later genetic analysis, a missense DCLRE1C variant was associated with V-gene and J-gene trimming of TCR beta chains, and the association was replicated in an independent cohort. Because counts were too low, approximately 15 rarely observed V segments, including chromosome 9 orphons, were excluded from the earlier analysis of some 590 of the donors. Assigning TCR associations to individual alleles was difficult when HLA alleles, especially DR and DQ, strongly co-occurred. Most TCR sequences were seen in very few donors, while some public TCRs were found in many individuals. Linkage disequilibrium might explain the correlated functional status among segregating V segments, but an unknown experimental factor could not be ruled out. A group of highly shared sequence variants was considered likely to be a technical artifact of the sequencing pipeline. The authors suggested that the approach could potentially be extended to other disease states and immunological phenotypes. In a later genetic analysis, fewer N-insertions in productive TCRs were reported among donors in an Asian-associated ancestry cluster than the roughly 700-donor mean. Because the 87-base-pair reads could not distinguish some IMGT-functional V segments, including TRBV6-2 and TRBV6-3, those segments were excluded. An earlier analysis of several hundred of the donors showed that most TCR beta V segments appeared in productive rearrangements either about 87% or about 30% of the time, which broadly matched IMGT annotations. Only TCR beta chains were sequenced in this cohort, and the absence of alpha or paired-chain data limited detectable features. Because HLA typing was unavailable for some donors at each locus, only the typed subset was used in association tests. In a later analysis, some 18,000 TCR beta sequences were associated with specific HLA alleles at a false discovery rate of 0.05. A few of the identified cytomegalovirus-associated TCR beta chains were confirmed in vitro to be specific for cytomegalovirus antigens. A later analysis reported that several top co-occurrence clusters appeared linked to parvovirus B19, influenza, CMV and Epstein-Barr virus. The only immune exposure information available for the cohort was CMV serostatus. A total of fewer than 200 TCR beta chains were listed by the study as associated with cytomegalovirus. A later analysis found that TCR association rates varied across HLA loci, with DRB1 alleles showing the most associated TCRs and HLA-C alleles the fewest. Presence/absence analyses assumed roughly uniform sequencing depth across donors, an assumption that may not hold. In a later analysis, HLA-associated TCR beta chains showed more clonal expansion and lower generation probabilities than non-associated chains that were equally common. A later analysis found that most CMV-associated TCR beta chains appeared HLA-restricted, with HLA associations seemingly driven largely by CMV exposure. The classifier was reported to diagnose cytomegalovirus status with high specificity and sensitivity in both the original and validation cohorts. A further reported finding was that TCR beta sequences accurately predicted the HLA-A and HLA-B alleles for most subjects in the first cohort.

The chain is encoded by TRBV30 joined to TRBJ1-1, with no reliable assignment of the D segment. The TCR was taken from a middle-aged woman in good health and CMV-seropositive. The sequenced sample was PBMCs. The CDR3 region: CAWTEAAAFF. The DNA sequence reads TGTGCCTGGACGGAGGCCGCGGCTTTCTTT. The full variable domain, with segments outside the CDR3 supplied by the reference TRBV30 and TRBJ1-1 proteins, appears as SQTIHQWPATLVQPVGSPLSLECTVEGTSNPNLYWYRQAAGRGLQLLFYSVGIGQISSEVPQNLSASRPQDRQFILSSKKLLLSDSGFYLCAWTEAAAFFGQGTRLTVV.